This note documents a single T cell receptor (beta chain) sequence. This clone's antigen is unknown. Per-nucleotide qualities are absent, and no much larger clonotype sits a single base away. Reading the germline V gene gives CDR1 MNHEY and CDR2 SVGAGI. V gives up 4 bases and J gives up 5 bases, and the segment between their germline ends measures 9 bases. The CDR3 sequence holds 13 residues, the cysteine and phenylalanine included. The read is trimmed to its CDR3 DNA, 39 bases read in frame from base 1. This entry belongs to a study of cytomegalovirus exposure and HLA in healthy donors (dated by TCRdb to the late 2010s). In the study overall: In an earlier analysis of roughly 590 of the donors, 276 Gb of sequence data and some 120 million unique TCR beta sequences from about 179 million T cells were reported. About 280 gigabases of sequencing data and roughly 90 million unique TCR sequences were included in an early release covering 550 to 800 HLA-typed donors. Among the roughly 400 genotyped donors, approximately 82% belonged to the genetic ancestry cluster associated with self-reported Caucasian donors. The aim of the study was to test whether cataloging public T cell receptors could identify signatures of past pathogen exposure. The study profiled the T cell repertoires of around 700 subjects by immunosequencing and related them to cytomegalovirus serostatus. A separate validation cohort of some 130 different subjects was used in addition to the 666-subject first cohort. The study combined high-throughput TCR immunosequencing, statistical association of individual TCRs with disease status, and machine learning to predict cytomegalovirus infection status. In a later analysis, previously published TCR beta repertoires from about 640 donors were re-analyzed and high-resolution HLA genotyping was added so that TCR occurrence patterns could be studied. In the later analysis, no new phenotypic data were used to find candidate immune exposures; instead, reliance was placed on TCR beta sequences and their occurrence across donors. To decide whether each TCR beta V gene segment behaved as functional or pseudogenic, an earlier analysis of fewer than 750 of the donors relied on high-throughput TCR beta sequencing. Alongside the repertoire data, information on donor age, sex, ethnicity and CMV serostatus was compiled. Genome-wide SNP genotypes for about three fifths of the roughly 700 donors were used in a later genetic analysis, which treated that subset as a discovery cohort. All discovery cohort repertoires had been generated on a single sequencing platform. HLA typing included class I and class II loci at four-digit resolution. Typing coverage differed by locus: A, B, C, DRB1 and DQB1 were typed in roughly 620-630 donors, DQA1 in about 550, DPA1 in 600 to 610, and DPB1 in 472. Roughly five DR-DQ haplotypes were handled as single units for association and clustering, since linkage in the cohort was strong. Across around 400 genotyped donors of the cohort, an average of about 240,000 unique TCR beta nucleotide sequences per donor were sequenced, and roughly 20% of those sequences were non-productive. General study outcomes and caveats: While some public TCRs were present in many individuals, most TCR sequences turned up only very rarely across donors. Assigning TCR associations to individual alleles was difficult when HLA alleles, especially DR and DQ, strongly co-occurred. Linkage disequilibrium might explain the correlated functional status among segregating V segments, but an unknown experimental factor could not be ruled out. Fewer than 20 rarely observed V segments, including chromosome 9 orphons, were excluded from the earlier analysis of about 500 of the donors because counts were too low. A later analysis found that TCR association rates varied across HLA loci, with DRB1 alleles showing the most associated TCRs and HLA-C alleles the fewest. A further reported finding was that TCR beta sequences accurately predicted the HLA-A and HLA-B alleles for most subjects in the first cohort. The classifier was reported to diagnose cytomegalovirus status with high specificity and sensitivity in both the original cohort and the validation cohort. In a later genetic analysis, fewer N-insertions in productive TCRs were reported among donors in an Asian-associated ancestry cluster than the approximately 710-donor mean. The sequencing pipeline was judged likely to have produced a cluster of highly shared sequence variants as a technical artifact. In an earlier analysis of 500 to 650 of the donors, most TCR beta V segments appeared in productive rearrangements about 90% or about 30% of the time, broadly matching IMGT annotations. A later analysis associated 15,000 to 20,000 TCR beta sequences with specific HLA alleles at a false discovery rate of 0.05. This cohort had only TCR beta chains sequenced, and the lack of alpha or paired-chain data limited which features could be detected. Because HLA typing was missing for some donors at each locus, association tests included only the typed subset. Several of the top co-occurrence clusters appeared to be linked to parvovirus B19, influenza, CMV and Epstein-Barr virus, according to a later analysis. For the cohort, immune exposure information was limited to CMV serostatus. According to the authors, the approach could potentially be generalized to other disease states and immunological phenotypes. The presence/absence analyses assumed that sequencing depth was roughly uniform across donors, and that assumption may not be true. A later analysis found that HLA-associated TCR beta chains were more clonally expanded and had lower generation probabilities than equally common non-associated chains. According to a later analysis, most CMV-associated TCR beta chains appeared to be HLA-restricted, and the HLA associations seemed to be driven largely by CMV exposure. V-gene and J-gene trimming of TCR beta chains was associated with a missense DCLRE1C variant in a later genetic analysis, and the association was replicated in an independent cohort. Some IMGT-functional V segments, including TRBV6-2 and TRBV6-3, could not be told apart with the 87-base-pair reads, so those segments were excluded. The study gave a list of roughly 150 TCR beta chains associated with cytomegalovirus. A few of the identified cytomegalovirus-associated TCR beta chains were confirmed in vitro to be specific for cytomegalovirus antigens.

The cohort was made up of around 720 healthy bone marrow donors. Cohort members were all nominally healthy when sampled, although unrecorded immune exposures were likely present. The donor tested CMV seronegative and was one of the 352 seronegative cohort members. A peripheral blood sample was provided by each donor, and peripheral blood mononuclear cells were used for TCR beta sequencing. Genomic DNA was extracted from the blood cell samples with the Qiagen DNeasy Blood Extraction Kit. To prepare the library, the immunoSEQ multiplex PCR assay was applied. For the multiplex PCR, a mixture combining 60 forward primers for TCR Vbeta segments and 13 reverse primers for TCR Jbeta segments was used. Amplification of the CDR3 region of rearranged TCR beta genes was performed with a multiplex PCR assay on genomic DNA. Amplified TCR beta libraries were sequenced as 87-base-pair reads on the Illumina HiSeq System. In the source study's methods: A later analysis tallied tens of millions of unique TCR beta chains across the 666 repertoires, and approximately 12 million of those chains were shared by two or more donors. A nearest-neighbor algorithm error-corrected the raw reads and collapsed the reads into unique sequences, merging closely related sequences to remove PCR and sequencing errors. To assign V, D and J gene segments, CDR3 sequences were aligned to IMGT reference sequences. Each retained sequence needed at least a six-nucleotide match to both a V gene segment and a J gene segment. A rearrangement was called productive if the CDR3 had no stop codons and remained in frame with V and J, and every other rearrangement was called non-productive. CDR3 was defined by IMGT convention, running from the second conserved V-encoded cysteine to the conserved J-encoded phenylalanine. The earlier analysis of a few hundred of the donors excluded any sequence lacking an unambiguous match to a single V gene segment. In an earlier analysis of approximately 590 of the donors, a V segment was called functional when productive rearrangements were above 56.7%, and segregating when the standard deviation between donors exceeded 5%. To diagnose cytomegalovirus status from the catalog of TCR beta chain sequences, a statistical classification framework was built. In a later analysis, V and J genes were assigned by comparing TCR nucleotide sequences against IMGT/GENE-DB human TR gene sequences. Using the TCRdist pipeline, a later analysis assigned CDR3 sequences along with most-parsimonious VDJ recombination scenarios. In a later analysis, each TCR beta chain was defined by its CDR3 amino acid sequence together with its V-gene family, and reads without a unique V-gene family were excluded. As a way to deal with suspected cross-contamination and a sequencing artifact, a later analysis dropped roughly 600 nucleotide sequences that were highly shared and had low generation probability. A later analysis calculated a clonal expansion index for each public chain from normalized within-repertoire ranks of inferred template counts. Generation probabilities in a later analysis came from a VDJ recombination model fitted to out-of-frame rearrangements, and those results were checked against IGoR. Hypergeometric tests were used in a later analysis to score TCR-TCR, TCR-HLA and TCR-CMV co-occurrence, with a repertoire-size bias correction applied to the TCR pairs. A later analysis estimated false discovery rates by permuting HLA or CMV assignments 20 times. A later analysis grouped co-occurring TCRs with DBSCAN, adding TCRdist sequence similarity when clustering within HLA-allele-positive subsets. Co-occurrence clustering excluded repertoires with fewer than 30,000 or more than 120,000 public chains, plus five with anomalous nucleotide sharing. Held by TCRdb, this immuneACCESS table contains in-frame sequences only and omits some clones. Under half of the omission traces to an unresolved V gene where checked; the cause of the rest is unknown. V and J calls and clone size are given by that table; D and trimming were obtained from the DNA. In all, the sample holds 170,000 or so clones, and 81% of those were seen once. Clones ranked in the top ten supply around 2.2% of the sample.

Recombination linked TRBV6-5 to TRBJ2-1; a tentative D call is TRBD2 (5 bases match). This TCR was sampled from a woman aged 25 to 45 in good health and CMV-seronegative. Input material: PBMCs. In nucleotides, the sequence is TGTGCCAGCAGTTTATGGCGGGACAATGAGCAGTTCTTC. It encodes CASSLWRDNEQFF.